Listed here are 20 T cell receptor beta chains from one sample, sequenced in a study of blood T cell repertoires in COVID-19. Sequencing was performed with immunoSEQ multiplex PCR; in TCRdb, only in-frame clones are kept and a portion is missing. The sample records approximately 180,000 clones, approximately 82% being singletons. The sequenced material came from PBMCs or T cells enriched from blood (not recorded which). These receptors were collected from a woman aged 45-65 years who had recovered from COVID-19.

This chain links TRBV6-5 with TRBJ2-3; 10 nucleotides align to TRBD2. Germline V lookup: CDR1 MNHEY, CDR2 SVGAGI. The CDR3 sequence is 15 residues long. V shed 5 bases and J 4 bases; nucleotides not matched to a gene: 6. In nucleotides, the CDR3 is TGTGCCAGCAGTAACCTAGCGGGGGTGGCAGATACGCAGTATTTT. It is translated as CASSNLAGVADTQYF.

This chain uses TRBV7-2 with TRBJ2-1, with TRBD1 identical over 7 bases. The germline gives CDR1 SGHTA, CDR2 FQGNSA. CDR3 size: 15 residues. V gave up 2 bases and J gave up 5 bases; unmatched junction bases: 6. This chain's CDR3 is CASSLSPTGNNEQFF. The CDR3 DNA follows: TGTGCCAGCAGCTTATCCCCGACAGGGAACAATGAGCAGTTCTTC.

J is TRBJ2-2 and V is TRBV4-1; D might be TRBD1 (5 bases). This CDR3 is built from 16 residues. V lost 0 bases and J lost 4, with 12 bases in between. The germline V gene has CDR1 MGHRA and CDR2 YSYEKL. CDR3 in amino acids: CASSQDPRVSTGELFF. The CDR3 region has the DNA TGCGCCAGCAGCCAAGACCCCAGGGTCAGCACCGGGGAGCTGTTTTTT.

The chain couples TRBV30 to TRBJ2-7, with 10 nucleotides matching TRBD2. The junction had 8 bases not matched to a gene; V was cut back by 4 bases and J by 2 bases. Germline V gene sequence: CDR1 GTSNPN, CDR2 SVGIG (reference sequence). This CDR3 region has 15 residues. CDR3 protein: CAWTTSGVLAYEQYF. The CDR3 DNA sequence: TGTGCCTGGACCACTAGCGGGGTGCTGGCCTACGAGCAGTACTTC.

V usage is TRBV11-3 and J usage is TRBJ2-6; TRBD2 is a possible D gene (6 bases). Germline CDR1 and CDR2: SGHNT and YENEEA. The V gene lost 0 bases and the J gene lost 0 bases, with 9 bases spanning the gap. This CDR3 is 17 amino acids long. CDR3 nucleotides: TGTGCCAGCAGCTTAGATCTCGGGAGCTCTGGGGCCAACGTCCTGACTTTC. This sequence encodes CASSLDLGSSGANVLTF.

The genes are TRBV12-3 or TRBV12-4 and TRBJ1-5, with D possibly matching TRBD1 (5 bases). Deletions cut 5 bases from V and 11 bases from J, with 13 bases between. The CDR3 spans 12 residues. CDR3 DNA sequence: TGTGCCAGCAGTACCACCGGGACTGCCCAGCATTTT. This gives the protein CASSTTGTAQHF.

Only a few counts were recorded for this clone. V gene TRBV5-1 combines with J gene TRBJ2-5, with 13 bases fitting TRBD2. The germline CDR1 and CDR2 sequences are SGHRS and YFSETQ. The CDR3 totals 14 residues. V was clipped by 9 bases and J by 4 bases; unmatched bases: 6. As DNA, the CDR3 is TGCGCCACCCGGACTAGCGGGAGTGGAGAGACCCAGTACTTC. Residues: CATRTSGSGETQYF.

J is TRBJ2-7 and V is TRBV6-2 or TRBV6-3; D call uncertain. The CDR3 runs to 14 residues. Trimming removed 4 bases at V and 0 bases at J, with 10 bases between. Germline lookup yields CDR1 MNHEY and CDR2 SVGEGT. The CDR3 DNA sequence: TGTGCCAGCAGTTTTGCAGGAAGCTCCTACGAGCAGTACTTC. Translation: CASSFAGSSYEQYF.

The chain carries TRBV6-1 and TRBJ2-4; possibly TRBD2 for D (6 bases). Germline CDR1 and CDR2: MNHNS and SASEGT. The length of the CDR3 is 14 residues. Trimming took off 3 bases at V and 6 bases at J, with 12 bases between the two ends. CDR3 coding DNA: TGTGCCAGCAGTGACGGAGGGTCAGGAAACATTCAGTACTTC. This codes for CASSDGGSGNIQYF.

This clone was picked up one time. The chain combines TRBV5-5 with TRBJ2-7, with TRBD1 identical over 11 bases. The germline V gene has CDR1 SGHKS and CDR2 YYEKEE (reference sequence). The junction had 5 bases not matched to a gene; V was cut back by 5 bases and J by 4 bases. This CDR3 has 14 residues. CDR3 region: CASSSGDRGYEQYF. The CDR3 DNA sequence: TGTGCCAGCAGTTCGGGGGACAGGGGGTACGAGCAGTACTTC.

This clone was seen a handful of times. This chain links TRBV6-5 with TRBJ1-6; 9 bases match TRBD1. Unmatched junction bases numbered 5, after V lost 2 bases and J lost 9 bases. CDR1 is MNHEY and CDR2 is SVGAGI in the germline V gene. The CDR3 length is 15 residues. Written as DNA, the CDR3 is TGTGCCAGCAGTTACCTACAGGGGGCGGCTTCACCCCTCCACTTT. It codes for CASSYLQGAASPLHF.

The gene calls are TRBV24-1 and TRBJ2-2, with TRBD2 matching 7 bases. This CDR3 region has 16 residues. V dropped 3 bases and J dropped 3; count of bases not matched to a gene: 6. Germline-derived CDR1 and CDR2 are KGHDR and SFDVKD. This CDR3 reads CATSDPGRYDTGELFF. CDR3 in DNA: TGTGCCACCAGTGATCCCGGGAGGTATGACACCGGGGAGCTGTTTTTT.

The genes are TRBV4-1 and TRBJ2-5; 7 bases map to TRBD2. Germline V gene data show CDR1 as MGHRA and CDR2 as YSYEKL. The CDR3 consists of 14 residues. Germline trimming cut 0 bases from V and 4 bases from J; bases unmatched to any gene: 2. The CDR3, as DNA: TGCGCCAGCAGCCAAGATGGGGGGGTAGAGACCCAGTACTTC. This translates into CASSQDGGVETQYF.

This clone was detected only once. This rearrangement joins TRBV4-2 to TRBJ2-3; 10 positions agree with TRBD2. Trimming cost V 1 base and J 2 bases; bases outside gene matches: 12. Germline CDR1 LGHNA, CDR2 YNFKEQ. This CDR3 spans 19 amino acids. The CDR3 region has the DNA TGTGCCAGCAGCCAAGTCAATTCGTTTAGCGGGGGGTTCACAGATACGCAGTATTTT. Its translation is CASSQVNSFSGGFTDTQYF.

V gene TRBV12-3 or TRBV12-4 combines with J gene TRBJ1-1; 8 bases fit TRBD1. The CDR3 has 12 residues. J gave up 10 bases and V 5 bases, and 6 bases lay outside the gene matches. CDR3 sequence reads: CASSAPGGRAFF. CDR3 DNA sequence: TGTGCCAGCAGTGCCCCAGGGGGCCGAGCTTTCTTT.

The chain joins TRBV6-2 or TRBV6-3 to TRBJ2-7, with 7 bases identical to TRBD2. The CDR3 is 14 residues long. The J segment lost 3 bases and the V segment lost 5 bases, leaving 7 bases of the junction unmatched. Germline V lookup: CDR1 MNHEY, CDR2 SVGEGT. CDR3 DNA sequence: TGTGCCAGCAGTGTCAGCGGGAAAAGCTACGAGCAGTACTTC. Its protein is CASSVSGKSYEQYF.

The chain is built from TRBV5-1 and TRBJ2-5; 7 bases map to TRBD1. This CDR3 is 14 amino acids long. Germline CDR1 SGHRS, CDR2 YFSETQ. Trimming cost V 2 bases and J 1 base; bases outside gene matches: 2. The CDR3 spells CASSFGTVQETQYF. The CDR3 DNA reads as TGCGCCAGCAGCTTTGGGACAGTCCAAGAGACCCAGTACTTC. The whole variable domain, remainder taken from reference TRBV5-1 and TRBJ2-5, is KAGVTQTPRYLIKTRGQQVTLSCSPISGHRSVSWYQQTPGQGLQFLFEYFSETQRNKGNFPGRFSGRQFSNSRSEMNVSTLELGDSALYLCASSFGTVQETQYFGPGTRLLVL.

The chain joins TRBV24-1 to TRBJ2-1; 8 bases align to TRBD1. Germline-derived CDR1 and CDR2 are KGHDR and SFDVKD. V was pared by 3 bases and J by 2 bases, with 2 bases of the junction left unmatched. CDR3 length: 15 amino acids. The CDR3: CATSDGTGTYNEQFF. For the CDR3, the DNA is TGTGCCACCAGTGATGGGACAGGAACCTACAATGAGCAGTTCTTC.

As DNA, the CDR3 is TGTGCCAGCAGCCAGGCCAGAGGGAACACTGAAGCTTTCTTT. Its protein product is CASSQARGNTEAFF. The gene calls are TRBV3-1 (or the pseudogene TRBV3-2) and TRBJ1-1; unclear D gene. Germline CDR1 LGHDT, CDR2 YNNKEL (reference sequence). V lost 3 bases to trimming and J lost 1 base, with 9 bases between them. This CDR3 has 14 residues.

This chain joins TRBV28 and TRBJ2-7; the match to TRBD1 covers 7 bases. Unmatched junction bases numbered 10, after V lost 8 bases and J lost 0 bases. This CDR3 spans 15 amino acids. Germline V CDR1 and CDR2: MDHEN, SYDVKM. CDR3 loop: CASFSKGDSSYEQYF. Written as DNA, the CDR3 is TGTGCCAGCTTTTCCAAGGGGGACAGCTCCTACGAGCAGTACTTC.